The text below deals with one T cell receptor (beta chain). The target antigen is unknown. The ends were cut back, 3 bases at V and 7 bases at J, with 10 bases in the middle. Germline V gene sequence: CDR1 LNHDA, CDR2 SQIVND (reference sequence). The CDR3 is 12 residues long. The method was immunoSEQ multiplex PCR; TCRdb's version includes in-frame clones alone and lacks a portion of them. The data hold about 2 million clones, with roughly 95% observed a single time. These data are taken from a study of shared clonotypes between healthy human individuals. Study outcomes and limitations: Clonotype sharing across donors was expected to vary with sequencing depth.

This chain uses TRBV19 with TRBJ2-7, with D possibly being TRBD2 (5 bases). The sequenced sample consisted of naive CD4+ T cells sorted from blood. Subset of the sample: CD45RA+ positively selected. The origin of this receptor is a man younger than 35 in good health. The CDR3 DNA follows: TGTGCCAGTAGTATGGTCCGCGGGGAGCAGTACTTC. It specifies CASSMVRGEQYF.